Below are 19 T cell receptor beta chains sequenced from a single sample in a study of a mutant IDH1 vaccine in newly diagnosed glioma. Data came from immunoSEQ multiplex PCR; TCRdb stores just in-frame clones and leaves some out. The sample yields under 150,000 clones, roughly 90% seen once. These TCRs' antigens remain unknown. Time point noted: week 11, during vaccination. Topical imiquimod was applied with each vaccine dose, which held 300 ug of mutant IDH1 20-mer peptide. Specimen: PBMCs, collected from a glioma patient whose treatment included an IDH1 peptide vaccine. These receptors were obtained from a woman aged 50 to 60 with glioma.

CDR3 in DNA: TGTGCCAGCAGCCATAGCGGGAAGAACACCGGGGAGCTGTTTTTT. This gives the protein CASSHSGKNTGELFF. The V and J genes are TRBV7-9 and TRBJ2-2; 8 bases map to TRBD2. The CDR3 length is 15 residues. The germline V gene has CDR1 SEHNR and CDR2 FQNEAQ (reference sequence). V lost 5 bases, J lost 1 base, and 3 bases stayed unmatched.

This clone came up a few times. J is TRBJ1-4 and V is TRBV27; unclear D gene. The germline V and J ends were trimmed by 5 bases and 7 bases, with 8 bases remaining between them. Per germline, CDR1 MNHEY and CDR2 SMNVEV (reference sequence). The CDR3 loop spans 12 amino acids. The chain's CDR3 is CASSPLGEKLFF. The DNA of the CDR3 is TGTGCCAGCAGTCCTCTGGGTGAAAAACTGTTTTTT.

A single count supports this clone. The chain couples TRBV18 to TRBJ2-2, with TRBD2 as a possible D gene (6 bases). V was trimmed by 5 bases and J by 1 base, leaving 8 bases between them. Germline lookup yields CDR1 KGHSH and CDR2 LQKENI. This CDR3 is 14 amino acids long. CDR3 in DNA: TGTGCCAGCTCAGAGGGACTGAACACCGGGGAGCTGTTTTTT. It encodes CASSEGLNTGELFF.

The table lists this clone with a count of one. The CDR3 sequence: CASRGLGNQPQHF. The CDR3 DNA sequence: TGTGCCAGCAGGGGGCTCGGAAATCAGCCCCAGCATTTT. The rearrangement links TRBV27 to TRBJ1-5; TRBD1 is a possible D gene (5 bases). This CDR3 comprises 13 residues. Per germline, CDR1 MNHEY and CDR2 SMNVEV (reference sequence). Trimming stripped 6 bases from V and 4 bases from J, with 10 bases between.

CDR3 nucleotide sequence: TGCGCCAGCAGCTATGAGTTGAACACTGAAGCTTTCTTT. Its translation is CASSYELNTEAFF. V gene TRBV5-1 combines with J gene TRBJ1-1; D remains unclear. Germline V gene sequence: CDR1 SGHRS, CDR2 YFSETQ. The CDR3 runs to 13 residues. V was trimmed by 3 bases and J by 0 bases, leaving 6 bases between them.

The chain carries TRBV4-2 and TRBJ2-2; D is unresolved. V shed 1 base and J shed 1 base, with 13 bases lying between them. The CDR3 runs to 17 residues. Germline CDR1 is LGHNA and CDR2 is YNFKEQ. In DNA, the CDR3 is TGTGCCAGCAGCCAAGGAAGGGCCTCGGGGAACACCGGGGAGCTGTTTTTT. Translated: CASSQGRASGNTGELFF.

The chain couples TRBV19 to TRBJ2-7; 14 bases agree with TRBD2. The J segment lost 3 bases and the V segment lost 3 bases, leaving 4 bases of the junction unmatched. Germline V lookup: CDR1 LNHDA, CDR2 SQIVND (reference sequence). The CDR3 covers 16 residues. This CDR3 is CASSMGGTSGSYEQYF. In DNA, the CDR3 is TGTGCCAGTAGTATGGGGGGGACTAGCGGGAGCTACGAGCAGTACTTC.

V gene TRBV29-1 combines with J gene TRBJ2-5; D might be TRBD1 (7 bases). The germline V gene has CDR1 SQVTM and CDR2 ANQGSEA. The CDR3 has 15 residues. The CDR3 reads CTTGVGGVSSETQYF. The CDR3 DNA reads as TGCACCACAGGGGTAGGCGGGGTGTCATCAGAGACCCAGTACTTC.

This clone has only a few counts. The rearrangement joins TRBV4-1 to TRBJ1-6, with TRBD1 identical over 10 bases. The CDR3 sequence is 16 residues long. Trimming took 3 bases from V and 13 from J; bases not matched to a gene: 12. Germline V gives CDR1 MGHRA, CDR2 YSYEKL. The CDR3 DNA reads as TGCGCCAGCAGCCACTCACGGGACAGGGGATTATCTCCCCTCCACTTT. This codes for CASSHSRDRGLSPLHF.

This rearrangement joins TRBV11-2 to TRBJ2-3, with D unresolved. CDR1 and CDR2 from the germline V gene are SGHAT and FQNNGV. V was pared by 5 bases and J by 5 bases, with 20 bases between. The length of the CDR3 is 16 residues. CDR3 sequence: CASSTRHGYGVDTQYF. The CDR3 nucleotides read TGTGCCAGCAGCACCCGACACGGGTATGGGGTAGATACGCAGTATTTT.

The rearrangement links TRBV7-3 to TRBJ2-7; perhaps TRBD1 as D (5 bases). This CDR3 comprises 14 residues. Germline CDR1 SGHTA, CDR2 FQGTGA. Trimming stripped 5 bases from V and 1 base from J, with 12 bases between. The CDR3 coding sequence is TGTGCCAGCAGCCGTGATGGGGCTTCCTACGAGCAGTACTTC. Its translation: CASSRDGASYEQYF.

The chain employs TRBV10-1 and TRBJ2-7; tentatively, D is TRBD1 (6 bases). Trimming shortened V by 3 bases and J by 2 bases, and 14 bases separated the two germline ends. This CDR3 is built from 15 residues. Per the germline V gene, CDR1 is WNHNN and CDR2 is SYGVQD (reference sequence). DNA for the CDR3: TGCGCCAGCAGTGAAATCGGACAGCCGCCCTACGAGCAGTACTTC. It is translated as CASSEIGQPPYEQYF.

This clone occurred a few times. The rearrangement links TRBV7-9 to TRBJ2-3; perhaps D is TRBD1 or TRBD2 (5 bases each). V gave up 1 base and J gave up 3 bases, with 14 bases separating them. The CDR3 is made up of 16 amino acids. Germline CDR1 reads SEHNR; CDR2 reads FQNEAQ (reference sequence). CDR3 DNA sequence: TGTGCCAGCAGCTTAGAGGCAGGGAGTGTAACAGATACGCAGTATTTT. This gives the protein CASSLEAGSVTDTQYF.

This rearrangement joins TRBV19 to TRBJ2-6; D gene ambiguous. This CDR3 spans 15 amino acids. The V gene lost 1 base and the J gene lost 1 base, with 5 bases spanning the gap. Germline loops: CDR1 LNHDA, CDR2 SQIVND (reference sequence). Here the CDR3 DNA reads TGTGCCAGTAGTATAGGTGGGTCTGGGGCCAACGTCCTGACTTTC. Protein sequence: CASSIGGSGANVLTF.

CDR3 residues: CSVTPLGTANYGYTF. The CDR3 DNA reads as TGCAGCGTAACCCCTCTAGGGACGGCGAACTATGGCTACACCTTC. The chain is built from TRBV29-1 and TRBJ1-2; D is possibly TRBD1 (5 bases). The CDR3 runs to 15 residues. Germline CDR1 SQVTM, CDR2 ANQGSEA. V was shortened by 6 bases and J by 2 bases, with 19 bases between the two germline ends.

This clone was seen a few times. V is TRBV4-2 and J is TRBJ2-1; maybe TRBD1 (5 bases). CDR3 length: 14 amino acids. V was clipped by 0 bases and J by 10 bases, with 13 bases between them. Germline assignment: CDR1 LGHNA and CDR2 YNFKEQ. Here the CDR3 DNA reads TGTGCCAGCAGCCAAGATGGGGCTAGTTGGGAGCAGTTCTTC. Its protein is CASSQDGASWEQFF.

The chain combines TRBV29-1 with TRBJ2-1, with 15 bases identical to TRBD2. This CDR3 spans 14 amino acids. V lost 7 bases, J lost 6 bases, and 4 bases stayed unmatched. Germline-derived CDR1 and CDR2 are SQVTM and ANQGSEA. CDR3 region: CSARGLAGGNEQFF. Here the CDR3 DNA reads TGCAGCGCTCGGGGACTAGCGGGGGGCAATGAGCAGTTCTTC.

This chain joins TRBV5-1 and TRBJ1-3; D perhaps matches TRBD1 (6 bases). Germline assignment: CDR1 SGHRS and CDR2 YFSETQ. Trimming pared 4 bases from V and 0 bases from J, leaving 8 bases between. The CDR3 extends over 14 amino acids. CDR3 DNA sequence: TGCGCCAGCAGCCGGGACATCTCTGGAAACACCATATATTTT. This codes for CASSRDISGNTIYF.

About this clone itself: Sequence at one end of the junction differs from germline and may be a read error. The chain carries TRBV5-6 and TRBJ1-3, with TRBD1 matching over 7 bases. Germline V gives CDR1 SGHDT, CDR2 YYEEEE. CDR3 length: 12 amino acids. CDR3 DNA sequence: TGTGCCAGCAGCTTGGGGACAGGCGGGGATTGTTTT. This translates into CASSLGTGGDCF.